The 26 T cell receptor beta chains below all came from one sample that was sequenced in a study of somatic mutations in cytotoxic T cells in rheumatoid arthritis. Profiling relied on immunoSEQ multiplex PCR, and the TCRdb table lists in-frame clones only, not all of them. The sample has roughly 11,000 clones, over 65% seen once. Sequenced input: CD8+ T cells sorted from blood. These receptors all stem from a woman aged 40 to 50 in good health.

The chain is built from TRBV30 and TRBJ1-2; D is uncertain. V was pared by 0 bases and J by 4 bases, with 18 bases between. The V gene's germline CDR1 is GTSNPN and CDR2 SVGIG (reference sequence). This CDR3 has 16 amino acids. The CDR3 DNA reads as TGTGCCTGGAGTGTTGTATCGGGGATCCTCGCCTATGGCTACACCTTC. Translated: CAWSVVSGILAYGYTF. Full variable domain (rest looked up from reference TRBV30 and TRBJ1-2): SQTIHQWPATLVQPVGSPLSLECTVEGTSNPNLYWYRQAAGRGLQLLFYSVGIGQISSEVPQNLSASRPQDRQFILSSKKLLLSDSGFYLCAWSVVSGILAYGYTFGSGTRLTVV.

This clone came up a few times. The J gene is TRBJ1-1, the V gene TRBV7-9, with a possible D match to TRBD1 (6 bases). CDR1 and CDR2 from the germline V gene are SEHNR and FQNEAQ (reference sequence). This CDR3 has 15 residues. V lost 1 base to trimming and J lost 4 bases, with 13 bases between them. The DNA of the CDR3 is TGTGCCAGCAGCTTAGAGGGGGGAACAGGCACTGAAGCTTTCTTT. This codes for CASSLEGGTGTEAFF. Complete variable domain (other parts from reference TRBV7-9 and TRBJ1-1): DTGVSQNPRHKITKRGQNVTFRCDPISEHNRLYWYRQTLGQGPEFLTYFQNEAQLEKSRLLSDRFSAERPKGSFSTLEIQRTEQGDSAMYLCASSLEGGTGTEAFFGQGTRLTVV.

V gene TRBV6-6 combines with J gene TRBJ2-3, with D perhaps matching TRBD2 (6 bases). Germline V gives CDR1 MNHNY, CDR2 SVGAGI (reference sequence). This CDR3 is built from 14 residues. Trimming removed 7 bases from V and 4 bases from J, with 15 bases in between. The CDR3 loop is CASTRWGEADTQYF. In DNA form, the CDR3 reads TGTGCCAGCACCCGTTGGGGGGAGGCAGATACGCAGTATTTT.

The rearrangement uses TRBV20-1 and TRBJ1-2; TRBD1 aligns across 9 bases. The CDR3 has 11 amino acids. Germline V gene data show CDR1 as DFQATT and CDR2 as SNEGSKA (reference sequence). V lost 6 bases, J lost 5 bases, and 1 base stayed unmatched. The CDR3 nucleotides are TGCAGTGCCGGGACAGGGTATGGCTACACCTTC. It yields the protein CSAGTGYGYTF.

This chain joins TRBV19 and TRBJ2-5; unclear D gene. V lost 1 base and J lost 5, with 20 bases in between. The CDR3 totals 17 residues. Germline V gives CDR1 LNHDA, CDR2 SQIVND (reference sequence). CDR3 nucleotide sequence: TGTGCCAGTAGTATAGTCTACTCAGGAAGGGCGAGGGAGACCCAGTACTTC. This translates into CASSIVYSGRARETQYF.

In its sample, this clone ranks as large. This chain uses TRBV29-1 with TRBJ1-2; D not certain. The germline gives CDR1 SQVTM, CDR2 ANQGSEA. V shed 6 bases and J shed 4 bases, with 15 bases lying between them. The CDR3 is 13 amino acids. CDR3 loop: CSVKIERGYGYTF. Here the CDR3 DNA reads TGCAGCGTCAAAATTGAGCGGGGCTATGGCTACACCTTC.

The chain links TRBV30 to TRBJ2-7; TRBD1 might be the D (6 bases). CDR3 length: 13 residues. Trimming took 5 bases from V and 3 from J, leaving 14 bases between them. Germline loops: CDR1 GTSNPN, CDR2 SVGIG (reference sequence). The DNA of the CDR3 is TGTGCCTGGTCCTGGGGGCAGGGCTACGAGCAGTACTTC. Protein: CAWSWGQGYEQYF.

The rearrangement links TRBV7-9 to TRBJ2-5, with a tentative D call TRBD1 (5 bases). Germline-derived CDR1 and CDR2 are SEHNR and FQNEAQ (reference sequence). The V and J ends lost 2 bases and 2 bases respectively, with 12 bases between them. This CDR3 contains 15 residues. CDR3 DNA sequence: TGTGCCAGCAGCTTAACGGCGACAGTACAAGAGACCCAGTACTTC. It encodes CASSLTATVQETQYF.

The chain carries TRBV28 and TRBJ1-2; tentative D call: TRBD1 (5 bases). V was trimmed by 4 bases and J by 1 base, leaving 13 bases between them. The CDR3 sequence is 15 residues long. Germline CDR1 MDHEN, CDR2 SYDVKM. CDR3 nucleotides: TGTGCCAGCAGTTCGATAGGGGCGGATAACTATGGCTACACCTTC. Protein product: CASSSIGADNYGYTF.

The V call is TRBV6-5, the J call TRBJ1-1; no definite D call. V was trimmed by 2 bases and J by 2 bases, leaving 6 bases between them. CDR1 and CDR2 (germline): MNHEY, SVGAGI. This CDR3 comprises 13 residues. CDR3 sequence: CASSYGDNTEAFF. The DNA of the CDR3 is TGTGCCAGCAGTTACGGGGATAACACTGAAGCTTTCTTT.

V is TRBV7-8 and J is TRBJ2-2; TRBD2 aligns across 9 bases. With V trimmed by 1 base and J by 3 bases, 9 bases remained unmatched. In germline, CDR1 is SGHVS, CDR2 FQNEAQ. The CDR3 has 18 amino acids. The CDR3 nucleotides are TGTGCCAGCAGCTTAGGGGAGGGTAGCGGGGGATACACCGGGGAGCTGTTTTTT. Its translation is CASSLGEGSGGYTGELFF.

The rearrangement uses TRBV4-3 and TRBJ2-6, with 7 positions matching TRBD1. The CDR3 sequence is 17 residues long. Germline V gene lookup returns CDR1 LGHNA and CDR2 YSLEER. The V segment lost 1 base and the J segment 0 bases; nucleotides outside the gene matches: 3. In DNA form, the CDR3 reads TGCGCCAGCAGCCAAGGGACAGGTAGCTCTGGGGCCAACGTCCTGACTTTC. Encoded protein: CASSQGTGSSGANVLTF.

The chain carries TRBV7-9 and TRBJ2-3, with D perhaps matching TRBD1 (6 bases). This CDR3 comprises 13 residues. Between the trimmed V and J ends, which lost 6 bases and 3 bases, there was a span of 10 bases. CDR1 and CDR2 (germline): SEHNR, FQNEAQ (reference sequence). CDR3 region: CASRPTGTDTQYF. CDR3 nucleotides: TGTGCCAGCAGGCCTACAGGGACAGATACGCAGTATTTT.

J is TRBJ1-1 and V is TRBV12-5; TRBD1 might be the D (5 bases). Trimming removed 7 bases at V and 4 bases at J, with 16 bases between. CDR3 length: 14 amino acids. The V gene's germline CDR1 is LGHNT and CDR2 FRNRAP. CDR3 loop: CASAQDGGVTEAFF. The CDR3 DNA follows: TGTGCTAGTGCCCAGGACGGAGGGGTCACTGAAGCTTTCTTT. The whole variable domain, remainder taken from reference TRBV12-5 and TRBJ1-1, is DARVTQTPRHKVTEMGQEVTMRCQPILGHNTVFWYRQTMMQGLELLAYFRNRAPLDDSGMPKDRFSAEMPDATLATLKIQPSEPRDSAVYFCASAQDGGVTEAFFGQGTRLTVV.

The CDR3 here is CSVAPTNYGYTF. The DNA of the CDR3 is TGCAGCGTTGCTCCTACTAACTATGGCTACACCTTC. The genes are TRBV29-1 and TRBJ1-2, with D hard to call. V was shortened by 4 bases and J by 0 bases, with 6 bases between the two germline ends. Germline CDR1 is SQVTM and CDR2 is ANQGSEA. There are 12 residues in the CDR3.

This chain connects TRBV9 to TRBJ2-7; possible D gene TRBD2, 5 bases. V was shortened by 2 bases and J by 3 bases, with 15 bases between the two germline ends. Germline V gives CDR1 SGDLS, CDR2 YYNGEE. This CDR3 has 15 amino acids. The chain's CDR3 is CASSVGGTPIYEQYF. CDR3 nucleotides: TGTGCCAGCAGCGTTGGAGGCACCCCTATCTACGAGCAGTACTTC.

The chain joins TRBV27 to TRBJ2-1; no firm D call. V shed 0 bases and J shed 8 bases, with 5 bases lying between them. CDR1 is MNHEY and CDR2 is SMNVEV in the germline V gene (reference sequence). The length of the CDR3 is 12 residues. The CDR3 nucleotides are TGTGCCAGCAGTTTATCTGGCGATGAGCAGTTCTTC. Residues: CASSLSGDEQFF.

This chain connects TRBV19 to TRBJ2-7; 9 bases fit TRBD2. The CDR3 is 15 residues long. After removal of 5 bases from V and 4 bases from J, the junction contained 9 bases not matched to a gene. Germline CDR1 LNHDA, CDR2 SQIVND (reference sequence). The CDR3 loop is CASSQTSGSGYEQYF. The CDR3 DNA reads as TGTGCCAGTAGTCAAACTAGCGGGTCCGGATACGAGCAGTACTTC. Looking up the rest from reference TRBV19 and TRBJ2-7 gives the full variable domain: DGGITQSPKYLFRKEGQNVTLSCEQNLNHDAMYWYRQDPGQGLRLIYYSQIVNDFQKGDIAEGYSVSREKKESFPLTVTSAQKNPTAFYLCASSQTSGSGYEQYFGPGTRLTVT.

The chain uses TRBV2 and TRBJ2-2, with 9 nucleotides matching TRBD2. V gave up 4 bases and J gave up 6 bases; unmatched junction bases: 6. Germline CDR1 is SNHLY and CDR2 is FYNNEI. The CDR3 runs 15 residues. The CDR3 DNA reads as TGTGCCAGCAGTGGGTCGCGGGGGGGCCCCGGGGAGCTGTTTTTT. This codes for CASSGSRGGPGELFF.

The chain carries TRBV11-2 and TRBJ2-7; TRBD1 aligns across 9 bases. The V gene end was trimmed by 1 base and the J gene end by 5 bases; junction bases not matched to a gene: 9. CDR1 is SGHAT, CDR2 FQNNGV, per germline. CDR3 length: 16 residues. The CDR3 sequence: CASSLVRTGVRHEQYF. The CDR3, as DNA: TGTGCCAGCAGCTTAGTCAGGACAGGGGTTAGGCACGAGCAGTACTTC.

The chain combines TRBV4-3 with TRBJ1-1; D uncertain. Looked up from germline, CDR1 is LGHNA and CDR2 is YSLEER. V was clipped by 0 bases and J by 1 base, with 6 bases between them. CDR3 length: 14 amino acids. CDR3 DNA sequence: TGCGCCAGCAGCCAAGAACACCAGAACACTGAAGCTTTCTTT. Its protein is CASSQEHQNTEAFF.

V gene TRBV7-9 combines with J gene TRBJ1-1; no clear D gene. Trimming removed 3 bases at V and 4 bases at J, with 12 bases between. The CDR3 spans 14 residues. Germline CDR1 SEHNR, CDR2 FQNEAQ (reference sequence). CDR3 sequence reads: CASSFDPRSTEAFF. Written as DNA, the CDR3 is TGTGCCAGCAGCTTTGACCCCAGGAGCACTGAAGCTTTCTTT.

The J gene is TRBJ2-2, the V gene TRBV27; D might be TRBD1 (6 bases). The CDR3 runs 15 residues. Per germline, CDR1 MNHEY and CDR2 SMNVEV (reference sequence). Trimming cost V 0 bases and J 7 bases, with 12 bases left between them. CDR3 bases: TGTGCCAGCAGTTTATCCCAGGGGACGGTCGGGGAGCTGTTTTTT. This sequence encodes CASSLSQGTVGELFF.

This sequence joins TRBV15 and TRBJ1-6; D call uncertain. The CDR3 consists of 15 residues. Trimming left V 0 bases short and J 10 bases short, with 13 bases between. Germline values: CDR1 LNHNV, CDR2 YYDKDF (reference sequence). The CDR3 spells CATSRDMADGSPLHF. For the CDR3, the DNA is TGTGCCACCAGCAGAGATATGGCCGATGGGTCACCCCTCCACTTT.

This chain joins TRBV4-3 and TRBJ2-7; TRBD2 is a possible D gene (6 bases). V lost 3 bases and J 3 bases, leaving 9 bases between the germline ends. The germline CDR1 and CDR2 sequences are LGHNA and YSLEER. The length of the CDR3 is 13 residues. CDR3 sequence: CASSHRESYEQYF. Here the CDR3 DNA reads TGCGCCAGCAGCCACCGGGAGAGCTACGAGCAGTACTTC.

The J gene is TRBJ2-7, the V gene TRBV7-9; no clear D. CDR1 is SEHNR, CDR2 FQNEAQ, per germline (reference sequence). V gave up 5 bases and J gave up 2 bases, with 13 bases separating them. This CDR3 has 14 amino acids. CDR3 residues: CASSGWVGTYEQYF. The DNA of the CDR3 is TGTGCCAGCAGCGGCTGGGTTGGCACCTACGAGCAGTACTTC. Looking up the rest from reference TRBV7-9 and TRBJ2-7 gives the full variable domain: DTGVSQNPRHKITKRGQNVTFRCDPISEHNRLYWYRQTLGQGPEFLTYFQNEAQLEKSRLLSDRFSAERPKGSFSTLEIQRTEQGDSAMYLCASSGWVGTYEQYFGPGTRLTVT.